Following are 26 T cell receptor beta chains from one sample sequenced in a study of cytomegalovirus exposure and HLA in healthy donors. In the PCR, 60 Vbeta and 13 Jbeta primers were used. Profiled with immunoSEQ multiplex PCR; TCRdb holds only in-frame clones, not every one. The table counts about 96,000 clones; 3.4% lies in the top ten. The sample comprised PBMCs. The receptor set was obtained from a woman under 40 in good health and CMV-seronegative.

V gene TRBV9 combines with J gene TRBJ1-2, with D possibly being TRBD1 (6 bases). Per the germline V gene, CDR1 is SGDLS and CDR2 is YYNGEE. There are 16 residues in the CDR3. V lost 2 bases and J lost 7, with 21 bases in between. CDR3 in amino acids: CASSVTPGTTTFGYTF. The CDR3 DNA is TGTGCCAGCAGCGTGACTCCCGGGACAACTACCTTTGGCTACACCTTC.

The J gene is TRBJ1-5, the V gene TRBV28; weak D call: TRBD1 (6 bases). This CDR3 has 13 amino acids. The V gene lost 4 bases and the J gene lost 6 bases, with 10 bases spanning the gap. The germline V gene has CDR1 MDHEN and CDR2 SYDVKM. The CDR3 region is CASSSGVRQPQHF. The CDR3 DNA sequence: TGTGCCAGCAGTTCAGGGGTGCGTCAGCCCCAGCATTTT.

CDR3 region: CASSEAVVGGTYEQYF. CDR3 in DNA: TGTGCCAGCAGTGAAGCGGTTGTAGGGGGAACCTACGAGCAGTACTTC. The chain employs TRBV6-1 and TRBJ2-5, with D tentatively TRBD1 (6 bases). The J call may be wrong; the DNA end is better matched by TRBJ2-7. The CDR3 is 16 residues long. Germline loops: CDR1 MNHNS, CDR2 SASEGT.

The rearrangement links TRBV28 to TRBJ1-4; D is perhaps TRBD1 (5 bases). Trimming took off 6 bases at V and 4 bases at J, with 9 bases between the two ends. The V gene's germline CDR1 is MDHEN and CDR2 SYDVKM. This CDR3 is built from 13 residues. This CDR3 is CASRTGGNEKLFF. The CDR3 DNA reads as TGTGCCAGCAGGACGGGGGGTAATGAAAAACTGTTTTTT.

The chain carries TRBV4-2 and TRBJ1-6; tentatively, D is TRBD1 (6 bases). Germline CDR1 is LGHNA and CDR2 is YNFKEQ. This CDR3 is 17 amino acids long. The germline V and J ends were trimmed by 2 bases and 0 bases, with 11 bases remaining between them. The CDR3 DNA follows: TGTGCCAGCAGCCAAAGTGGGGGCAGCTCCTATAATTCACCCCTCCACTTT. This encodes CASSQSGGSSYNSPLHF.

CDR3 in amino acids: CASRLAPSQPQHF. CDR3 coding DNA: TGTGCCAGCAGATTGGCTCCCTCTCAGCCCCAGCATTTT. The gene calls are TRBV28 and TRBJ1-5; no firm D call. Looked up from germline, CDR1 is MDHEN and CDR2 is SYDVKM. V lost 6 bases and J 6 bases, leaving 12 bases between the germline ends. The CDR3 totals 13 residues. Combining the CDR3 with reference TRBV28 and TRBJ1-5 gives the whole variable domain DVKVTQSSRYLVKRTGEKVFLECVQDMDHENMFWYRQDPGLGLRLIYFSYDVKMKEKGDIPEGYSVSREKKERFSLILESASTNQTSMYLCASRLAPSQPQHFGDGTRLSIL.

This chain joins TRBV4-2 and TRBJ1-5; weak D call: TRBD1 (5 bases). V shed 5 bases and J shed 2 bases, with 16 bases lying between them. The CDR3 length is 16 residues. Germline CDR1 reads LGHNA; CDR2 reads YNFKEQ. CDR3 sequence: CASSTSGGDGNQPQHF. DNA of the CDR3: TGTGCCAGCAGCACCAGTGGGGGGGACGGCAATCAGCCCCAGCATTTT.

CDR3 DNA sequence: TGTGCCAGCAGTTATGAGAGATACGAGCAGTACTTC. It encodes CASSYERYEQYF. This rearrangement joins TRBV6-6 to TRBJ2-7, with unresolved D. CDR3 length: 12 amino acids. Germline V gene data show CDR1 as MNHNY and CDR2 as SVGAGI (reference sequence). V was shortened by 3 bases and J by 4 bases, with 7 bases between the two germline ends.

The chain employs TRBV6-7 and TRBJ1-5, with D possibly matching TRBD1 (5 bases). TRBV6-7 is labeled an ORF, and its function is uncertain. This CDR3 is built from 15 residues. Trimming took off 0 bases at V and 8 bases at J, with 14 bases between the two ends. The CDR3 spells CASSYSGARGKPQHF. CDR3 DNA sequence: TGTGCCAGCAGTTACTCAGGGGCGCGGGGTAAGCCCCAGCATTTT.

Written as DNA, the CDR3 is TGTGCCAGCAGCTTTAGCATACCAGACACCTTC. Translation: CASSFSIPDTF. The chain links TRBV7-9 to TRBJ1-2; D call uncertain. The CDR3 runs 11 residues. Looked up from germline, CDR1 is SEHNR and CDR2 is FQNEAQ (reference sequence). With 3 bases removed from V and 12 bases from J, the gap between germline ends came to 11 bases.

V is TRBV29-1 and J is TRBJ1-2, with no clear D. The germline V and J ends were trimmed by 2 bases and 7 bases, with 11 bases remaining between them. The CDR3 has 12 amino acids. The germline CDR1 and CDR2 sequences are SQVTM and ANQGSEA. The DNA of the CDR3 is TGCAGCGTTGAATTGAGAACAGTTGGCTACACCTTC. This codes for CSVELRTVGYTF.

This sequence joins TRBV7-2 and TRBJ1-2; 7 nucleotides agree with TRBD1. Trimming removed 2 bases from V and 4 bases from J; junction bases left unmatched: 10. Per the germline V gene, CDR1 is SGHTA and CDR2 is FQGNSA. This CDR3 spans 16 amino acids. This CDR3 reads CASSLRQGREAYGYTF. In DNA form, the CDR3 reads TGTGCCAGCAGCTTAAGACAGGGCAGGGAAGCCTATGGCTACACCTTC.

V is TRBV10-2 and J is TRBJ1-6, with D perhaps TRBD1 (5 bases). Trimming pared 4 bases from V and 9 bases from J, leaving 10 bases between. The CDR3 runs to 13 residues. Germline CDR1 reads WSHSY; CDR2 reads SAAADI. This CDR3 is CASSVDNSSPLHF. DNA of the CDR3: TGCGCCAGCAGTGTGGACAATAGTTCACCCCTCCACTTT.

The chain carries TRBV9 and TRBJ2-2; 9 bases are a match to TRBD1. The CDR3 contains 14 residues. Germline CDR1 is SGDLS and CDR2 is YYNGEE. Trimming removed 3 bases from V and 5 bases from J; junction bases left unmatched: 2. CDR3 sequence (DNA): TGTGCCAGCAGCGACGGGACAGGGACCGGGGAGCTGTTTTTT. This codes for CASSDGTGTGELFF.

The rearrangement uses TRBV29-1 and TRBJ2-7, with 7 bases identical to TRBD1. The V gene's germline CDR1 is SQVTM and CDR2 ANQGSEA. V was clipped by 4 bases and J by 9 bases; unmatched bases: 6. The CDR3 covers 11 residues. The CDR3 DNA reads as TGCAGCGTTGTGTTGACAGGGAGGCAGTACTTC. It is translated as CSVVLTGRQYF.

This chain links TRBV10-3 with TRBJ1-3; 9 bases are shared with TRBD1. The J segment lost 4 bases and the V segment lost 5 bases, leaving 3 bases of the junction unmatched. CDR3 length: 14 amino acids. The germline CDR1 and CDR2 sequences are ENHRY and SYGVKD. In nucleotides, the CDR3 is TGTGCCATCAGTTGGGACAGGGCCGGAAACACCATATATTTT. This sequence encodes CAISWDRAGNTIYF.

The J gene is TRBJ1-2, the V gene TRBV2, with D possibly TRBD1 on 6 matching bases. The V end was cut by 6 bases, the J end by 3 bases, with 14 bases between. Per the germline V gene, CDR1 is SNHLY and CDR2 is FYNNEI. This CDR3 spans 14 amino acids. The CDR3 nucleotides are TGTGCCAGCAGGTCACGGGACAACTACTATGGCTACACCTTC. Its translation: CASRSRDNYYGYTF.

The CDR3 DNA sequence: TGTGCCAGCTCACCAGCCGGACAGGGATTGTACGAGCAGTACTTC. This encodes CASSPAGQGLYEQYF. The chain employs TRBV18 and TRBJ2-7, with 8 bases identical to TRBD1. The CDR3 has 15 amino acids. From germline, CDR1 is KGHSH and CDR2 LQKENI. The J segment lost 4 bases and the V segment lost 2 bases, leaving 7 bases of the junction unmatched.

The chain has TRBV27 and TRBJ2-7; D is undetermined. V lost 2 bases and J 3 bases, leaving 8 bases between the germline ends. CDR3 length: 13 amino acids. Germline loops: CDR1 MNHEY, CDR2 SMNVEV (reference sequence). The CDR3 DNA reads TGTGCCAGCAGTTTAATCCCTAGCTACGAGCAGTACTTC. It is translated as CASSLIPSYEQYF.

The rearrangement uses TRBV18 and TRBJ2-1, with 11 bases fitting TRBD2. The CDR3 contains 14 residues. V shed 3 bases, J shed 6 bases, and the junction held 1 base outside the gene matches. Germline loops: CDR1 KGHSH, CDR2 LQKENI. CDR3: CASSPGLAGNEQFF. CDR3 in DNA: TGTGCCAGCTCACCCGGACTAGCGGGCAATGAGCAGTTCTTC. Together with reference TRBV18 and TRBJ2-1, the CDR3 gives the full variable domain: NAGVMQNPRHLVRRRGQEARLRCSPMKGHSHVYWYRQLPEEGLKFMVYLQKENIIDESGMPKERFSAEFPKEGPSILRIQQVVRGDSAAYFCASSPGLAGNEQFFGPGTRLTVL.

The chain has TRBV19 and TRBJ2-1, with TRBD1 as a possible D gene (5 bases). The V end was cut by 0 bases, the J end by 1 base, with 16 bases between. The CDR3 covers 18 residues. Germline V gives CDR1 LNHDA, CDR2 SQIVND (reference sequence). The chain's CDR3 is CASSIDGKGFSSYNEQFF. CDR3 bases: TGTGCCAGTAGTATAGATGGGAAGGGGTTTTCATCCTACAATGAGCAGTTCTTC.

V gene TRBV6-4 combines with J gene TRBJ2-3; 16 bases align to TRBD2. Germline V lookup: CDR1 MRHNA, CDR2 SNTAGT. V shed 2 bases and J 6 bases; nucleotides not matched to a gene: 5. There are 17 residues in the CDR3. CDR3 sequence: CASSDGTSGGATDTQYF. The CDR3 DNA sequence: TGTGCCAGCAGTGACGGGACTAGCGGGGGGGCCACGGATACGCAGTATTTT.

The CDR3 region has the DNA TGTGCCATCTCCCCCAGGCGAGGGGGCACTGAAGCTTTCTTT. Amino acids: CAISPRRGGTEAFF. This sequence joins TRBV28 and TRBJ1-1, with D possibly being TRBD1 (6 bases). Germline CDR1 MDHEN, CDR2 SYDVKM. V lost 10 bases and J 4 bases, leaving 19 bases between the germline ends. The CDR3 spans 14 residues.

The chain employs TRBV29-1 and TRBJ1-1; D is unclear. V gave up 5 bases and J gave up 7 bases, with 11 bases separating them. This CDR3 has 11 amino acids. Germline V gene lookup returns CDR1 SQVTM and CDR2 ANQGSEA. CDR3 DNA: TGCAGCGTTACTGACATAGTTGAAGCTTTCTTT. It yields the protein CSVTDIVEAFF.

The chain links TRBV7-6 to TRBJ2-5; D is uncertain. V was trimmed by 5 bases and J by 2 bases, leaving 9 bases between them. This CDR3 is 13 amino acids long. In germline, CDR1 is SGHVS, CDR2 FNYEAQ. The CDR3 sequence: CASSPAAQETQYF. The DNA of the CDR3 is TGTGCCAGCAGCCCCGCCGCGCAAGAGACCCAGTACTTC. Filled out from reference TRBV7-6 and TRBJ2-5, the complete variable domain reads GAGVSQSPRYKVTKRGQDVALRCDPISGHVSLYWYRQALGQGPEFLTYFNYEAQQDKSGLPNDRFSAERPEGSISTLTIQRTEQRDSAMYRCASSPAAQETQYFGPGTRLLVL.

The chain links TRBV5-5 to TRBJ2-5; 10 nucleotides line up with TRBD1. This CDR3 comprises 14 residues. CDR1 and CDR2 (germline): SGHKS, YYEKEE (reference sequence). The ends lost 6 bases at V and 5 bases at J; junction bases unmatched: 7. Here the CDR3 DNA reads TGTGCCAGCACCCTGACAGGGGGCAGGGAGACCCAGTACTTC. As protein: CASTLTGGRETQYF.